This T cell receptor beta chain is from a study of blood T cell repertoires in COVID-19. The wider study: The origin of the acute and convalescent COVID-19 samples was the United States, Italy and Spain. Nucleic acid was either cDNA or gDNA, and it came from T cells, B-cell-depleted T cells, or PBMCs.

Original data processing: Amplified reference gene primers provided the basis for estimating nucleated cell counts. Generated by immunoSEQ multiplex PCR, the TCRdb table keeps only in-frame clones and is missing some. V and J calls and clone size are as listed in that table; D and trimming were resolved from the DNA. The sample comprises 290,000 or so clones, 65% to 90% of which are singletons, and approximately 5.1% rests with the top ten. Trimming took off 7 bases at V and 1 base at J, with 10 bases between the two ends. The CDR3 totals 13 residues. Per germline, CDR1 MNHEY and CDR2 SVGAGI. The clonotype comes from a man aged 45-65 years with active or convalescent COVID-19. The sample consisted of peripheral blood. The genes are TRBV6-5 and TRBJ2-5; perhaps TRBD2 as D (7 bases). CDR3 in amino acids: CASNRGAQETQYF. CDR3 DNA sequence: TGTGCCAGCAATCGGGGGGCCCAAGAGACCCAGTACTTC.